This paragraph covers one T cell receptor beta chain sequence. The antigen remains undetermined. The data originate from a study of T cells in narcolepsy. Study context: Patients with NT1 or NT2 and healthy control donors were enrolled. Whole-study results and caveats: Some memory CD4+ repertoires had no autoreactive clone sequences. HCRT-specific and TRIB2-specific autoreactive clonotypes appeared among same-patient CSF and blood CD4+ clonotypes. Healthy controls reportedly lacked the autoreactive clonotypes serially found in patients' blood.

Some clones are missing from TCRdb's copy, which holds only in-frame ones; the method was immunoSEQ multiplex PCR. The top ten hold more than 0.9% of the sample, which has about 40,000 clones, roughly 88% seen once. CDR1 and CDR2 (germline): SEHNR, FQNEAQ (reference sequence). V was clipped by 5 bases and J by 4 bases, with 13 bases between them. The CDR3 contains 14 residues. This sequence originates from a human donor with narcolepsy. The chain combines TRBV7-9 with TRBJ2-3; D may be TRBD1 (6 bases). The sequenced material came from CD45RA- memory CD4+ T cells from PBMCs. The CDR3 DNA sequence: TGTGCCAGCAGCCCCACAGCAGGGGCAGATACGCAGTATTTT. Residues: CASSPTAGADTQYF.